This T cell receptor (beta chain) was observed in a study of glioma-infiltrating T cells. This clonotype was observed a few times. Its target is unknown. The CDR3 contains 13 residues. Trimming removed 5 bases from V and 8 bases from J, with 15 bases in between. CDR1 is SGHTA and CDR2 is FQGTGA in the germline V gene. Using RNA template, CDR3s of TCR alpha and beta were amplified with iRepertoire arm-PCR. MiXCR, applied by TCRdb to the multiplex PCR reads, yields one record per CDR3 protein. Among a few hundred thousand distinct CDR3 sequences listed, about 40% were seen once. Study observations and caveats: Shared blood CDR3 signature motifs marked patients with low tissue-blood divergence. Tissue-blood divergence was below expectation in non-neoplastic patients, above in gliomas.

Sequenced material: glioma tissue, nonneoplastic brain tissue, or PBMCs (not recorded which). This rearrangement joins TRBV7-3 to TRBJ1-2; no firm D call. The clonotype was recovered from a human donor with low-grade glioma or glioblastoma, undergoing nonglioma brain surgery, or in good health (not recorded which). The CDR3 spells CASSLSRARGYTF. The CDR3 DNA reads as TGTGCCAGCAGCCTATCAAGAGCAAGGGGCTACACCTTC. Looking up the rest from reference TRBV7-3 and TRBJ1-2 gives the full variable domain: GAGVSQTPSNKVTEKGKYVELRCDPISGHTALYWYRQSLGQGPEFLIYFQGTGAADDSGLPNDRFFAVRPEGSVSTLKIQRTERGDSAVYLCASSLSRARGYTFGSGTRLTVV.